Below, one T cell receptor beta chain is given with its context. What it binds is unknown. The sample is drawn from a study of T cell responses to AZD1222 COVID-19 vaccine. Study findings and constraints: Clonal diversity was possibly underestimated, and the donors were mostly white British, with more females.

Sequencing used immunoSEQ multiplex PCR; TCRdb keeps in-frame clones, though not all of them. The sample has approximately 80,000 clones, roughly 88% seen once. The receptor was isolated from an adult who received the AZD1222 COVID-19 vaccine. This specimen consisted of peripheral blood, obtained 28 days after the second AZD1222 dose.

CDR3 protein: CASSLEFDSRETQYF. For the CDR3, the DNA is TGTGCCAGCAGCTTAGAGTTTGACAGTAGGGAGACCCAGTACTTC. The V gene is TRBV7-2, the J gene TRBJ2-5; D might be TRBD1 (5 bases). This CDR3 is 15 amino acids long. Trimming removed 1 base at V and 5 bases at J, with 14 bases between. CDR1 SGHTA and CDR2 FQGNSA come from the germline V gene.